This is a list of T cell receptor beta chains from one sample in a study of regulatory T cells in long-lasting Graves disease. Each CDR3 protein gets one entry after TCRdb re-called the multiplex PCR reads with MiXCR. The table records about 620,000 distinct CDR3 sequences, roughly 15% of them present only once. These data are also associated with another study on T cells in Graves' hyperthyroidism and ophthalmopathy.

The material was peripheral blood mononuclear cells (PBMCs), obtained at new diagnosis, from a patient treated with antithyroid drugs. Every receptor here comes from a woman aged 25 to 39 with Graves disease. Each CDR3 is given with its conserved first and last residue. The D gene is left open where the match is weak. Clone sizes are given selectively: once, few, many, or a class where the clone is expanded.

>TRBV12-3/TRBV12-4|TRBJ2-3|many|.
CASSRGHNTDTQYF
TGTGCCAGCAGTCGAGGACACAACACAGATACGCAGTATTTT
>TRBV2|TRBJ2-2|.|.
CASGWGANTGELFF
TGTGCCAGCGGTTGGGGAGCAAACACCGGGGAGCTGTTTTTT
>TRBV5-1|TRBJ2-1|many|TRBD2
CASSLPKTSGSNEQFF
TGCGCCAGCAGCCTACCAAAGACTAGCGGGTCCAATGAGCAGTTCTTC
>TRBV7-2|TRBJ1-1|many|TRBD1
CASSSRSGGILNTEAFF
TGTGCCAGCAGCTCCCGGTCAGGGGGGATCTTGAACACTGAAGCTTTCTTT
>TRBV19|TRBJ2-3|few|.
CASSITDTQYF
TGTGCCAGTAGTATCACAGATACGCAGTATTTT
>TRBV19|TRBJ1-2|few|.
CASSIPPDYGYTF
TGTGCCAGTAGTATACCGCCAGACTATGGCTACACCTTC
>TRBV6-5|TRBJ2-4|few|TRBD2
CASSYGSGTLGGAKNIQYF
TGTGCCAGCAGTTACGGAAGTGGAACTTTGGGGGGGGCCAAAAACATTCAGTACTTC
>TRBV2|TRBJ2-1|many|.
CASSGDRLLMYNEQFF
TGTGCCAGCAGTGGCGATAGACTACTCATGTACAATGAGCAGTTCTTC
>TRBV11-2|TRBJ1-4|.|TRBD1
CASSLERTGDEKLFF
TGTGCCAGCAGCTTAGAACGTACAGGGGATGAAAAACTGTTTTTT
>TRBV28|TRBJ1-4|many|.
CASSLGFTNNEKLFF
TGTGCCAGCAGTTTAGGATTCACCAATAATGAAAAACTGTTTTTT
>TRBV5-6|TRBJ1-2|.|TRBD1
CARYRTGGVRYTF
TGTGCCAGATATAGGACAGGGGGCGTTCGCTACACCTTC
>TRBV19|TRBJ1-2|few|.
CASRRPGANYGYTF
TGTGCCAGTAGGCGACCAGGAGCTAACTATGGCTACACCTTC
>TRBV6-9|TRBJ1-4|few|.
CASSYGGAEEKLFF
TGTGCCAGCAGTTACGGCGGGGCAGAAGAAAAACTGTTTTTT
>TRBV6-2/TRBV6-3|TRBJ2-3|few|TRBD2
CASSYGLAGGGDTQYF
TGTGCCAGCAGTTACGGGCTAGCGGGAGGCGGGGATACGCAGTATTTT
>TRBV29-1|TRBJ2-7|.|.
CSVEGLNSYEQYF
TGCAGCGTTGAGGGACTGAACTCCTACGAGCAGTACTTC
>TRBV7-9|TRBJ1-1|many|.
CASRRGGLNTEAFF
TGTGCCAGCAGGCGCGGGGGCCTGAACACTGAAGCTTTCTTT
>TRBV4-1|TRBJ1-1|few|.
CASSQLMGVRPEAFF
TGCGCCAGCAGCCAACTTATGGGAGTTCGACCTGAAGCTTTCTTT
>TRBV7-9|TRBJ1-5|many|.
CASSLEGKGNQPQHF
TGTGCCAGCAGCTTAGAAGGGAAAGGCAATCAGCCCCAGCATTTT
>TRBV5-5|TRBJ2-1|once|.
CASIDRDEQFF
TGTGCCAGCATTGACAGAGATGAGCAGTTCTTC
>TRBV30|TRBJ2-2|few|TRBD2
CAWSVRSGSIHGELFF
TGTGCCTGGAGTGTACGAAGCGGGAGTATCCACGGGGAGCTGTTTTTT
>TRBV7-9|TRBJ2-7|.|.
CASSFAGLYEQYF
TGTGCCAGCTCATTTGCAGGGCTCTACGAGCAGTACTTC
>TRBV5-1|TRBJ1-6|few|TRBD1
CASSQGTGGSNSPLHF
TGCGCCAGCAGCCAAGGGACAGGGGGCTCGAATTCACCCCTCCACTTT
>TRBV28|TRBJ1-1|many|.
CASKVDGRVEAFF
TGTGCCAGCAAAGTTGACGGGAGGGTTGAAGCTTTCTTT
>TRBV20-1|TRBJ2-2|.|.
CSARGGLHSGELFF
TGCAGTGCTAGAGGGGGGCTGCATTCCGGGGAGCTGTTTTTT
>TRBV28|TRBJ2-5|.|TRBD2
CASSSGLAGTQYF
TGTGCCAGCAGTTCGGGACTAGCTGGGACCCAGTACTTC
>TRBV6-5|TRBJ2-7|many|TRBD1
CASSYRPGGGYEQYF
TGTGCCAGCAGTTACCGTCCAGGGGGCGGGTACGAGCAGTACTTC
>TRBV6-2/TRBV6-3|TRBJ1-2|.|.
CAGSKGEDYGYTF
TGTGCCGGCAGCAAGGGAGAAGACTATGGCTACACCTTC
>TRBV6-2/TRBV6-3|TRBJ2-1|.|TRBD1
CASREPGQGINEQFF
TGTGCCAGCAGGGAACCGGGACAGGGGATCAATGAGCAGTTCTTC
>TRBV11-2|TRBJ2-6|few|TRBD2
CASSLVAGGAGANVLTF
TGTGCCAGCAGCTTAGTAGCGGGAGGGGCTGGGGCCAACGTCCTGACTTTC
>TRBV20-1|TRBJ2-3|.|TRBD2
CSAASEKAGRTDTQYF
TGCAGTGCGGCTAGCGAAAAAGCGGGGAGGACAGATACGCAGTATTTT
>TRBV6-2/TRBV6-3|TRBJ2-3|.|TRBD1
CASSGTGNTDTQYF
TGTGCCAGCAGTGGGACAGGGAACACAGATACGCAGTATTTT
>TRBV18|TRBJ2-1|few|TRBD1
CASSDGTGGTGEQFF
TGTGCCAGCTCAGACGGGACAGGGGGTACGGGTGAGCAGTTCTTC
>TRBV11-2|TRBJ2-3|many|TRBD2
CASSLRSGRLDTQYF
TGTGCCAGCAGCTTGAGGAGCGGGAGATTAGATACGCAGTATTTT
>TRBV30|TRBJ2-7|.|.
CAWSGQTGEQYF
TGTGCCTGGAGTGGGCAGACGGGCGAGCAGTACTTC
>TRBV5-1|TRBJ2-3|many|.
CASSLEDPTDTQYF
TGCGCCAGCAGCTTGGAGGACCCCACAGATACGCAGTATTTT
>TRBV5-1|TRBJ1-6|few|.
CASSSGRQAKVDSPLHF
TGCGCCAGCAGCTCCGGCCGACAGGCGAAAGTCGATTCACCCCTCCACTTT
>TRBV10-3|TRBJ2-1|.|.
CAIRDQRPEQFF
TGTGCCATCAGGGACCAGAGGCCTGAGCAGTTCTTC
>TRBV7-3|TRBJ2-2|few|.
CASICSKGANSATGELFF
TGTGCCAGCATTTGCTCAAAAGGGGCGAACTCAGCCACCGGGGAGCTGTTTTTT
>TRBV5-6|TRBJ1-3|few|.
CASSLTGLGGNTIYF
TGTGCCAGCAGCTTGACAGGTTTGGGAGGAAACACCATATATTTT
>TRBV9|TRBJ2-1|.|.
CASTPLRSSYNEQFF
TGTGCCAGCACTCCTTTGAGATCCTCCTACAATGAGCAGTTCTTC
>TRBV19|TRBJ2-2|few|.
CASSTTLDTTGELFF
TGTGCCAGTAGTACCACCCTGGACACCACCGGGGAGCTGTTTTTT
>TRBV14|TRBJ2-5|few|.
CASSQEGNRRAETQYF
TGTGCCAGCAGCCAAGAGGGGAACAGGAGGGCAGAGACCCAGTACTTC
>TRBV20-1|TRBJ1-1|.|.
CSARVTGIWTMNTEAFF
TGCAGTGCTAGGGTAACAGGCATTTGGACCATGAACACTGAAGCTTTCTTT
>TRBV2|TRBJ2-7|many|.
CASSVGPLSYEQYF
TGTGCCAGCAGTGTCGGGCCCCTCTCCTACGAGCAGTACTTC
>TRBV9|TRBJ1-2|.|TRBD1
CASSRQQGGHGYTF
TGTGCCAGCAGCCGCCAACAAGGGGGCCATGGCTACACCTTC
>TRBV29-1|TRBJ2-6|few|.
CSVGLGAGANVLTF
TGCAGCGTTGGTCTGGGGGCTGGGGCCAACGTCCTGACTTTC
>TRBV10-3|TRBJ2-3|.|TRBD2
CAIGRGLAGTDTQYF
TGTGCCATCGGACGGGGTCTAGCGGGCACAGATACGCAGTATTTT
>TRBV7-3|TRBJ2-7|many|.
CASSASDRSEQYF
TGTGCCAGCAGCGCCTCGGACAGAAGCGAGCAGTACTTC
>TRBV20-1|TRBJ2-5|many|.
CSARFRGRAVETQYF
TGCAGTGCTAGGTTCCGCGGAAGGGCGGTAGAGACCCAGTACTTC
>TRBV28|TRBJ1-6|many|TRBD1
CASSSDREVLRSFYNSPLHF
TGTGCCAGCAGTTCGGACAGGGAAGTGTTGCGATCCTTCTATAATTCACCCCTCCACTTT
>TRBV2|TRBJ1-3|many|TRBD1
CASSETGEYTIYF
TGTGCCAGCAGTGAGACAGGGGAATACACCATATATTTT
>TRBV7-2|TRBJ1-2|many|.
CASSRRDGYGYTF
TGTGCCAGCAGCCGCCGGGACGGTTATGGCTACACCTTC